The rows below give T cell receptor beta chains drawn from one sample of a study of blood T cell repertoires in COVID-19. Repertoires were generated with immunoSEQ multiplex PCR, while TCRdb's copy carries only in-frame clones and drops some. The data hold roughly 97,000 clones, with 82% observed a single time. Sample: peripheral blood. Receptors originate from a man aged 55 to 70 with acute or convalescent COVID-19. Both conserved end residues are part of each CDR3. Fields, in order: D gene, J gene, clone size, V gene, CDR3 DNA, CDR3 protein. D genes are given only for firm matches. The size field is filled for only some rows; it gives once, few, many or a size class.

D: TRBD2; J: TRBJ2-7; size: few; V: TRBV28; DNA: TGTGCCAGCAGGATCGAGCGGGGGACCTACGAGCAGTACTTC; CDR3: CASRIERGTYEQYF
D: NA; J: TRBJ2-7; size: NA; V: TRBV7-2; DNA: TGTGCCAGCAGCCTCATTGACAGCTACGAGCAGTACTTC; CDR3: CASSLIDSYEQYF
D: NA; J: TRBJ1-1; size: NA; V: TRBV3-1/TRBV3-2; DNA: TGTGCCAGCAGCCGTGCAGGGGCTGAAGCTTTCTTT; CDR3: CASSRAGAEAFF
D: NA; J: TRBJ1-5; size: NA; V: TRBV2; DNA: TGTGCCAGCAGGGAGGGGATGAGCAATCAGCCCCAGCATTTT; CDR3: CASREGMSNQPQHF
D: NA; J: TRBJ2-2; size: once; V: TRBV11-2; DNA: TGTGCCAGCACGCTGGGGGGAAACACCGGGGAGCTGTTTTTT; CDR3: CASTLGGNTGELFF
D: NA; J: TRBJ1-5; size: NA; V: TRBV6-2/TRBV6-3; DNA: TGTGCCAGCAGTTACTCACTAGGGCGGCTTAGCAATCAGCCCCAGCATTTT; CDR3: CASSYSLGRLSNQPQHF
D: NA; J: TRBJ2-7; size: NA; V: TRBV5-4; DNA: TGTGCCAGCAGCTCGTCTAGCGTACTCTCCTACGAGCAGTACTTC; CDR3: CASSSSSVLSYEQYF
D: NA; J: TRBJ1-4; size: NA; V: TRBV19; DNA: TGTGCCAGTACCTTAGACAGCAATGAAAAACTGTTTTTT; CDR3: CASTLDSNEKLFF
D: TRBD2; J: TRBJ2-1; size: NA; V: TRBV4-3; DNA: TGCGCCAGCAGCCAAGCGATAGCGGGAGGCCAGTTCTTC; CDR3: CASSQAIAGGQFF
D: TRBD2; J: TRBJ2-5; size: NA; V: TRBV7-8; DNA: TGTGCCAGCAGCTCCGGGACTACACCAGAGACCCAGTACTTC; CDR3: CASSSGTTPETQYF
D: NA; J: TRBJ1-4; size: NA; V: TRBV6-5; DNA: TGTGCCAGCTTCGGGACAACAACTAATGAAAAACTGTTTTTT; CDR3: CASFGTTTNEKLFF
D: NA; J: TRBJ1-4; size: once; V: TRBV15; DNA: TGTGCCACCAGCAGAGTTCGGTCAACTAATGAAAAACTGTTTTTT; CDR3: CATSRVRSTNEKLFF
D: NA; J: TRBJ1-4; size: few; V: TRBV5-4; DNA: TGTGCCAGCAGCAACAGGTCGGAGGGTGAAAAACTGTTTTTT; CDR3: CASSNRSEGEKLFF
D: NA; J: TRBJ1-5; size: NA; V: TRBV2; DNA: TGTGCCAGCAGTGGGGCCAGGGCAGGCAATCAGCCCCAGCATTTT; CDR3: CASSGARAGNQPQHF
D: TRBD1; J: TRBJ1-1; size: once; V: TRBV2; DNA: TGTGCCAGCAATGGACAGGGGGACACTGAAGCTTTCTTT; CDR3: CASNGQGDTEAFF
D: NA; J: TRBJ1-4; size: NA; V: TRBV6-5; DNA: TGTGCCAGCAGACGAAAGACAGGAGATAATGAAAAACTGTTTTTT; CDR3: CASRRKTGDNEKLFF
D: NA; J: TRBJ2-1; size: NA; V: TRBV29-1; DNA: TGCAGCTTTGAGGGAGCGAATTACAATGAGCAGTTCTTC; CDR3: CSFEGANYNEQFF
D: TRBD1; J: TRBJ1-1; size: few; V: TRBV2; DNA: TGTGCCAGCAGCCGGAACAGGGGGAACACTGAAGCTTTCTTT; CDR3: CASSRNRGNTEAFF
D: TRBD1; J: TRBJ1-2; size: NA; V: TRBV7-2; DNA: TGTGCCAGCAGCTCGGACAGGGGGAACTATGGCTACACCTTC; CDR3: CASSSDRGNYGYTF
D: TRBD2; J: TRBJ2-7; size: NA; V: TRBV7-9; DNA: TGTGCCAGCAGCTCCCATGGTAGCGGGAGCTCCGAGCAGTACTTC; CDR3: CASSSHGSGSSEQYF
D: NA; J: TRBJ1-5; size: NA; V: TRBV7-2; DNA: TGTGCCAGCAGTTTCAGTGGCAATCAGCCCCAGCATTTT; CDR3: CASSFSGNQPQHF
D: NA; J: TRBJ2-5; size: once; V: TRBV7-3; DNA: TGTGCCAGCAGCTTAGGCCAGGGATACGAGACCCAGTACTTC; CDR3: CASSLGQGYETQYF
D: TRBD1; J: TRBJ1-1; size: NA; V: TRBV5-1; DNA: TGCGCCAGCAGCTTGGAGGGGACAGGGATCACTGAAGCTTTCTTT; CDR3: CASSLEGTGITEAFF
D: NA; J: TRBJ2-3; size: NA; V: TRBV12-3/TRBV12-4; DNA: TGTGTCAGCAGCCTAGTCCTAGATACGCAGTATTTT; CDR3: CVSSLVLDTQYF
D: TRBD1; J: TRBJ2-7; size: NA; V: TRBV6-5; DNA: TGTGCCAGCCGCATGGACAGGGAGCAGTACTTC; CDR3: CASRMDREQYF
D: NA; J: TRBJ2-7; size: NA; V: TRBV27; DNA: TGTGCCAGCAGCGGACAGAACTCCTACGAGCAGTACTTC; CDR3: CASSGQNSYEQYF
D: TRBD1; J: TRBJ1-3; size: NA; V: TRBV12-5; DNA: TGTGCTAGTGGTGCCCGACAGGGTGGCATGTCTGGAAACACCATATATTTT; CDR3: CASGARQGGMSGNTIYF
D: NA; J: TRBJ1-5; size: NA; V: TRBV4-1; DNA: TGCGCCAGCAGCCAAGAGGGAGGGTTCGGCAATCAGCCCCAGCATTTT; CDR3: CASSQEGGFGNQPQHF
D: TRBD1; J: TRBJ1-1; size: few; V: TRBV14; DNA: TGTGCCAGCAGCCTTACAGGGGTGGCAGCTTTCTTT; CDR3: CASSLTGVAAFF
D: NA; J: TRBJ2-2; size: NA; V: TRBV4-1; DNA: TGCGCCAGCAGCCCGTGGACTTCGCCCCCTAGAACCGGGGAGCTGTTTTTT; CDR3: CASSPWTSPPRTGELFF
D: TRBD1; J: TRBJ2-2; size: NA; V: TRBV5-8; DNA: TGTGCCAGCAGCTTAGACAGGGGGATCACCGGGGAGCTGTTTTTT; CDR3: CASSLDRGITGELFF
D: NA; J: TRBJ1-6; size: NA; V: TRBV3-1/TRBV3-2; DNA: TGTGCCAGCAGCGAGGCGGGGATAAATTCACCCCTCCACTTT; CDR3: CASSEAGINSPLHF